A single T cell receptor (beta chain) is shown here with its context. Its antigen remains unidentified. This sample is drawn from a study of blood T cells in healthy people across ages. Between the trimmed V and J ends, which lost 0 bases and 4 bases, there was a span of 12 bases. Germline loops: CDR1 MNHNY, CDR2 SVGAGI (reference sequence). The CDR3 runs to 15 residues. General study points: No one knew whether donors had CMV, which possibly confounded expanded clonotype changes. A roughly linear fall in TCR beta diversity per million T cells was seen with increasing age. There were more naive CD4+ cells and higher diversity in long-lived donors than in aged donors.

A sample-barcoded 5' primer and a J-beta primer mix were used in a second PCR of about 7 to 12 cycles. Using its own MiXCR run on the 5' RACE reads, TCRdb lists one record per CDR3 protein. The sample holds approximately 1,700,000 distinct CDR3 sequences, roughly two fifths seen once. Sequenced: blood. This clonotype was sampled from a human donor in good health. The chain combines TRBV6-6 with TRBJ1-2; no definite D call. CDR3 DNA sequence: TGTGCCAGCAGTTACTCGTTGGAGAGACCCTATGGCTACACCTTC. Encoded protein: CASSYSLERPYGYTF.